A selection of T cell receptor beta chains follows, all from one sample in a study of Ad26.COV2.S vaccination and SARS-CoV-2 variants. Some clones are missing from TCRdb's copy, which holds only in-frame ones; the method was immunoSEQ multiplex PCR. The repertoire holds 350,000 to 400,000 clones, around 85% seen once, with more than 3% in the top ten. Source: peripheral blood, taken in a trial of Ad26.COV2.S vaccine versus placebo. These receptors came from a person between 18 and 65 years old who received the Ad26.COV2.S COVID-19 vaccine or a placebo. Both conserved end residues are part of each CDR3. A D gene is named only where the DNA matches it firmly. Where a row states a size, it is once, few, many or the class of an expanded clone; other rows omit it.

-	TRBJ2-1	TRBD1	TRBV27	CASSLSGQGVFNEQFF	TGTGCCAGCAGTTTATCCGGACAGGGGGTCTTTAATGAGCAGTTCTTC
few	TRBJ2-4	-	TRBV3-1/TRBV3-2	CASSHPPEWGGGRQNIQYF	TGTGCCAGCAGCCACCCCCCGGAATGGGGCGGGGGCCGACAAAACATTCAGTACTTC
-	TRBJ2-1	-	TRBV5-1	CASSLASGPGRNEQFF	TGCGCCAGCAGCTTGGCGTCAGGTCCCGGTAGGAATGAGCAGTTCTTC
-	TRBJ1-1	-	TRBV29-1	CSASDTMNTEAFF	TGCAGCGCCTCCGACACTATGAACACTGAAGCTTTCTTT
-	TRBJ2-3	TRBD2	TRBV5-1	CASNLAGATDTQYF	TGCGCCAGCAACCTAGCGGGGGCCACAGATACGCAGTATTTT
-	TRBJ2-3	-	TRBV4-1	CASSQDNGEAAELTDTQYF	TGCGCCAGCAGCCAAGATAACGGGGAGGCAGCAGAACTCACAGATACGCAGTATTTT
few	TRBJ1-3	-	TRBV7-9	CASSLAYAGMGGNTIYF	TGTGCCAGCAGCTTAGCGTATGCAGGAATGGGAGGAAACACCATATATTTT
-	TRBJ2-1	TRBD2	TRBV5-4	CASSLGGGGGNEQFF	TGTGCCAGCAGCTTGGGAGGCGGGGGGGGCAATGAGCAGTTCTTC
-	TRBJ1-2	TRBD1	TRBV19	CASSTPRSRGVYGYTF	TGTGCCAGTAGTACCCCTCGCTCCAGGGGGGTCTATGGCTACACCTTC
-	TRBJ2-5	-	TRBV6-1	CASSEARFGQPGETQYF	TGTGCCAGCAGTGAAGCGCGGTTCGGACAGCCTGGAGAGACCCAGTACTTC
-	TRBJ1-6	-	TRBV18	CASSPLDNSPLHF	TGTGCCAGCTCACCTCTAGATAATTCACCCCTCCACTTT
-	TRBJ1-6	-	TRBV19	CASRGASHNSPLHF	TGTGCCAGTAGAGGGGCCTCACATAATTCACCCCTCCACTTT
few	TRBJ1-4	TRBD1	TRBV29-1	CSVGQGTNEKLFF	TGCAGCGTCGGACAGGGGACTAATGAAAAACTGTTTTTT
-	TRBJ1-2	-	TRBV29-1	CSVEARGAPSNYGYTF	TGCAGCGTTGAAGCCCGAGGGGCCCCCAGTAACTATGGCTACACCTTC
once	TRBJ2-2	-	TRBV5-1	CASSLLQDHGELFF	TGCGCCAGCAGCTTGCTACAGGATCACGGGGAGCTGTTTTTT
-	TRBJ2-6	TRBD1	TRBV6-6	CASSRDRAVVGANVLTF	TGTGCCAGCAGTCGAGACAGGGCGGTTGTGGGGGCCAACGTCCTGACTTTC
once	TRBJ2-1	-	TRBV3-1/TRBV3-2	CASSQDAGTINEQFF	TGTGCCAGCAGCCAAGATGCCGGAACAATAAATGAGCAGTTCTTC
-	TRBJ1-3	-	TRBV11-1	CASSLNPGNTIYF	TGTGCCAGCAGCTTAAATCCTGGAAACACCATATATTTT
-	TRBJ2-3	-	TRBV24-1	CATSDSDTQYF	TGTGCCACCAGTGATTCGGATACGCAGTATTTT
-	TRBJ2-7	-	TRBV5-5	CASSLIQVGEQYF	TGTGCCAGCAGCTTGATACAGGTTGGCGAGCAGTACTTC
-	TRBJ2-2	TRBD1	TRBV7-2	CASSLRQGSNTGELFF	TGTGCCAGCAGCTTACGACAGGGCTCGAACACCGGGGAGCTGTTTTTT
-	TRBJ1-2	-	TRBV7-9	CASNNRGAGASYTF	TGTGCCAGCAATAACCGTGGGGCAGGGGCTAGCTACACCTTC
-	TRBJ2-4	-	TRBV2	CASNDYLLAKNIQYF	TGTGCCAGCAACGACTACCTATTAGCCAAAAACATTCAGTACTTC
-	TRBJ2-7	-	TRBV4-1	CASSQVTGSGEQYF	TGCGCCAGCAGCCAAGTCACGGGGTCGGGAGAGCAGTACTTC
-	TRBJ2-5	-	TRBV4-1	CASSLLYREGQETQYF	TGCGCCAGCAGCCTTCTCTATCGAGAGGGACAAGAGACCCAGTACTTC
-	TRBJ1-2	-	TRBV6-2/TRBV6-3	CASSEPEGIYTF	TGTGCCAGCAGCGAGCCCGAGGGGATCTACACCTTC
-	TRBJ2-2	-	TRBV10-2	CASNGKEGELFF	TGCGCCAGCAACGGGAAAGAGGGGGAGCTGTTTTTT
-	TRBJ2-5	TRBD1	TRBV5-1	CASSLVRTGDETQYF	TGCGCCAGCAGCTTGGTCCGGACAGGGGACGAGACCCAGTACTTC
-	TRBJ2-6	-	TRBV4-3	CASSQGEGTGANVLTF	TGCGCCAGCAGCCAAGGTGAGGGGACTGGGGCCAACGTCCTGACTTTC
-	TRBJ1-1	-	TRBV7-9	CASSLVGTGPVRDTEAFF	TGTGCCAGCAGCTTAGTCGGGACCGGCCCCGTGCGGGACACTGAAGCTTTCTTT
-	TRBJ1-2	TRBD1	TRBV4-1	CASSQVAGQGSYTF	TGCGCCAGCAGCCAAGTCGCGGGACAGGGAAGCTACACCTTC
-	TRBJ1-5	-	TRBV3-1/TRBV3-2	CASSQGGYSNQPQHF	TGTGCCAGCAGCCAAGGGGGGTATAGCAATCAGCCCCAGCATTTT
-	TRBJ1-2	-	TRBV7-2	CASSLSPGDYGYTF	TGTGCCAGCAGCTTATCCCCAGGCGACTATGGCTACACCTTC
-	TRBJ1-3	-	TRBV13	CASSLRGLSGNTIYF	TGTGCCAGCAGCTTAAGAGGGCTGAGTGGAAACACCATATATTTT
-	TRBJ2-7	TRBD1	TRBV4-1	CASSQGAPGQGTYEQYF	TGCGCCAGCAGCCAAGGCGCTCCGGGACAGGGAACCTACGAGCAGTACTTC
-	TRBJ2-5	TRBD2	TRBV28	CASRAGGAETQYF	TGTGCCAGCAGAGCGGGGGGGGCGGAGACCCAGTACTTC
-	TRBJ1-6	-	TRBV3-1/TRBV3-2	CASSQDPGSSPLHF	TGTGCCAGCAGCCAAGATCCCGGTAGTTCACCCCTCCACTTT
once	TRBJ2-7	TRBD1	TRBV27	CASKRTGPSDEQYF	TGTGCCAGCAAACGGACAGGGCCCTCTGACGAGCAGTACTTC
-	TRBJ1-1	-	TRBV12-5	CASGLGSNTEAFF	TGTGCTAGTGGTTTAGGCAGCAACACTGAAGCTTTCTTT
-	TRBJ1-4	-	TRBV12-3/TRBV12-4	CASSRTEGEKLFF	TGTGCCAGCAGTCGGACAGAAGGCGAAAAACTGTTTTTT
-	TRBJ1-2	TRBD1	TRBV5-1	CASSFDRDSNYGYTF	TGCGCCAGCAGCTTTGACAGGGACTCTAACTATGGCTACACCTTC
-	TRBJ2-5	TRBD2	TRBV7-8	CASRQLAGIEETQYF	TGTGCCAGCAGGCAACTAGCGGGGATTGAAGAGACCCAGTACTTC
-	TRBJ2-7	TRBD2	TRBV7-2	CASSFVAGGPGEQYF	TGTGCCAGCAGCTTCGTGGCGGGGGGGCCCGGCGAGCAGTACTTC
-	TRBJ1-2	-	TRBV2	CASSDGRAYGYTF	TGTGCCAGCAGTGACGGACGGGCCTATGGCTACACCTTC
-	TRBJ2-4	-	TRBV3-1/TRBV3-2	CASSQDRGILGKNIQYF	TGTGCCAGCAGCCAAGATAGGGGAATTTTGGGCAAAAACATTCAGTACTTC
-	TRBJ2-7	TRBD2	TRBV5-4	CASSFFGGSGAQYF	TGTGCCAGCAGCTTTTTTGGCGGTAGCGGGGCCCAGTACTTC
-	TRBJ1-3	TRBD1	TRBV5-4	CASSPGQGGNTIYF	TGTGCCAGCAGCCCTGGACAGGGAGGAAACACCATATATTTT
-	TRBJ2-3	TRBD2	TRBV27	CASSPLSGRGDTQYF	TGTGCCAGCAGTCCCCTTAGCGGGCGAGGAGATACGCAGTATTTT
-	TRBJ2-7	-	TRBV6-5	CASSYSTYGGYEQYF	TGTGCCAGCAGTTACTCGACTTACGGGGGCTACGAGCAGTACTTC
-	TRBJ1-3	-	TRBV7-2	CASSFTRVSGNTIYF	TGTGCCAGCAGCTTCACAAGGGTCTCTGGAAACACCATATATTTT
-	TRBJ1-5	-	TRBV6-5	CASSREGRQPQHF	TGTGCCAGCAGTAGGGAGGGCCGGCAGCCCCAGCATTTT
-	TRBJ1-5	-	TRBV4-1	CASSQASGDPYQPQHF	TGCGCCAGCAGCCAAGCGTCGGGGGACCCCTATCAGCCCCAGCATTTT
-	TRBJ2-7	-	TRBV4-1	CASSPVGDSYEQYF	TGCGCCAGCAGCCCCGTGGGGGACTCCTACGAGCAGTACTTC